This record concerns one T cell receptor (beta chain) sequence. Its antigen is unidentified. Template switching introduced a universal primer site, and the cDNA bore unique molecular identifiers. TCRdb itself ran the 5' RACE reads through MiXCR, one entry per CDR3 protein. The data contain 1.5 million or so distinct CDR3 sequences, under 35% of them singletons. This sample was taken from a study of identical twins. The CDR3 is 15 residues long. The germline CDR1 and CDR2 sequences are DFQATT and SNEGSKA (reference sequence). V was clipped by 0 bases and J by 6 bases, with 15 bases between them. Notes on the study in general: Researchers reported weaker excess twin sharing in beta out-of-frame sequences.

The chain recombines TRBV20-1 with TRBJ1-5; D is possibly TRBD1 (6 bases). The TCR comes from a newborn girl in good health. The sample was cord blood. For the CDR3, the DNA is TGCAGTGCTAGAGAGGTGGGGGGGCAAGGTCAGCCCCAGCATTTT. It codes for CSAREVGGQGQPQHF.